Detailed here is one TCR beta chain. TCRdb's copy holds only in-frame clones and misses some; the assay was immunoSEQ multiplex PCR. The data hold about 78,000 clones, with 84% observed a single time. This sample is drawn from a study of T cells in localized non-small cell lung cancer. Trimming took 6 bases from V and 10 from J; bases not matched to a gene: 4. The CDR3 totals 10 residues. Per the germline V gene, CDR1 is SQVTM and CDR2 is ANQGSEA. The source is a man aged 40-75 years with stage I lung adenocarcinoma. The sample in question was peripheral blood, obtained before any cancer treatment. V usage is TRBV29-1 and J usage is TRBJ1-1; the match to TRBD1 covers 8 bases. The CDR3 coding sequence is TGCAGCGTGGACAGGGTCGGAGCTTTCTTT. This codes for CSVDRVGAFF. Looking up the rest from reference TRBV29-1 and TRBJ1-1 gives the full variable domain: SAVISQKPSRDICQRGTSLTIQCQVDSQVTMMFWYRQQPGQSLTLIATANQGSEATYESGFVIDKFPISRPNLTFSTLTVSNMSPEDSSIYLCSVDRVGAFFGQGTRLTVV.